These T cell receptor beta chains were read from a single sample in a study of blood T cell repertoires in COVID-19. Method: immunoSEQ multiplex PCR; TCRdb's copy keeps in-frame clones and lacks some. Of about 99,000 clones in the sample, approximately 86% are singletons; the top ten hold 10% to 15%. The sequencing input was peripheral blood. The receptor set was obtained from a woman between 55 and 75 years old in a cohort sampled during active or convalescent COVID-19. The CDR3 runs from the conserved cysteine through the conserved F or W. D genes are given only for firm matches. A row's size may be missing; if present it is once, few, many or a size class.

j_call clone_size d_call cdr3_length v_call cdr3_aa cdr3_nt
TRBJ2-3 - TRBD2 15 TRBV7-9 CASSFSGGAVDTQYF TGTGCCAGCAGCTTTTCCGGGGGGGCCGTAGATACGCAGTATTTT
TRBJ2-7 few TRBD2 14 TRBV28 CASTSSGSAYEQYF TGTGCCAGCACCTCTAGCGGGAGCGCCTACGAGCAGTACTTC
TRBJ2-1 - TRBD2 15 TRBV28 CASSFGTSGSIEQFF TGTGCCAGCAGTTTCGGGACTAGCGGGAGTATTGAGCAGTTCTTC
TRBJ2-3 - TRBD2 15 TRBV9 CASTLGTSGADTQYF TGTGCCAGCACCCTAGGGACTAGCGGGGCAGATACGCAGTATTTT
TRBJ2-7 - - 12 TRBV6-2/TRBV6-3 CASSPTAGEQYF TGTGCCAGCAGCCCTACGGCGGGCGAGCAGTACTTC
TRBJ2-5 - - 12 TRBV5-1 CASSFGEETQYF TGCGCCAGCAGCTTCGGGGAAGAGACCCAGTACTTC
TRBJ1-1 - - 14 TRBV18 CASSPRRGNTEAFF TGTGCCAGCTCACCACGACGGGGGAACACTGAAGCTTTCTTT
TRBJ2-2 - - 14 TRBV9 CASSARSNTGELFF TGTGCCAGCAGCGCTAGGTCGAACACCGGGGAGCTGTTTTTT
TRBJ2-7 once TRBD1 16 TRBV10-3 CAISDRMGTGRHEQYF TGTGCCATCAGTGATAGGATGGGGACAGGAAGGCACGAGCAGTACTTC
TRBJ1-5 once - 15 TRBV19 CASSIGGQFNQPQHF TGTGCCAGTAGTATAGGAGGACAGTTCAATCAGCCCCAGCATTTT
TRBJ2-7 - TRBD1 17 TRBV30 CAWTTDRDRTKGYEQYF TGTGCCTGGACTACCGACCGGGACAGGACAAAGGGCTACGAGCAGTACTTC
TRBJ2-3 - - 15 TRBV9 CASTLSGGGADTQYF TGTGCCAGCACCCTTAGCGGCGGGGGCGCAGATACGCAGTATTTT
TRBJ1-1 - - 15 TRBV7-8 CASSTSRAGRTEAFF TGTGCCAGCAGCACCAGTAGGGCGGGAAGGACTGAAGCTTTCTTT
TRBJ2-7 - TRBD1 14 TRBV7-9 CASSLRQGPYEQYF TGTGCCAGCAGCTTAAGACAGGGACCCTACGAGCAGTACTTC